The 7 T cell receptor beta chains reported below all come from one sample, sequenced in a study of blood T cell repertoires in COVID-19. Clones were read by immunoSEQ multiplex PCR, and TCRdb kept only the in-frame ones, dropping some. The repertoire holds about 200,000 clones, with 65% to 90% as singletons. Sequenced material: PBMCs or T cells enriched from blood (not recorded which). Receptors were obtained from a woman aged 30 to 39 who had been exposed to COVID-19.

The chain has TRBV19 and TRBJ1-1; no reliable D call. Per germline, CDR1 LNHDA and CDR2 SQIVND (reference sequence). The ends were cut back, 7 bases at V and 2 bases at J, with 17 bases in the middle. This CDR3 contains 15 residues. Here the CDR3 DNA reads TGTGCCAGTACCCCGGAGGTGAATGCCAACACTGAAGCTTTCTTT. Its protein is CASTPEVNANTEAFF.

Comments on this clone: Additional DNA sequences in this sample encode the identical CDR3. The chain employs TRBV27 and TRBJ1-2; TRBD1 aligns across 7 bases. Germline values: CDR1 MNHEY, CDR2 SMNVEV (reference sequence). V dropped 3 bases and J dropped 2; count of bases not matched to a gene: 0. The CDR3 extends over 13 amino acids. The CDR3 region is CASSLTGNYGYTF. DNA of the CDR3: TGTGCCAGCAGTTTGACAGGGAACTATGGCTACACCTTC.

This chain links TRBV12-3 or TRBV12-4 with TRBJ1-2; 7 bases map to TRBD1. V trimming: 5 bases; J trimming: 3 bases; junction bases outside the gene matches: 3. This CDR3 contains 13 residues. CDR3 bases: TGTGCCAGCAGTATCGACAGGGACTATGGCTACACCTTC. Amino acid sequence: CASSIDRDYGYTF.

This clone turned up a few times. The chain uses TRBV5-6 and TRBJ2-7, with 7 positions matching TRBD2. The junction had 4 bases not matched to a gene; V was cut back by 0 bases and J by 7 bases. Germline lookup yields CDR1 SGHDT and CDR2 YYEEEE. The CDR3 sequence is 13 residues long. CDR3: CASSLGPGGEQYF. CDR3 bases: TGTGCCAGCAGCTTGGGGCCGGGGGGAGAGCAGTACTTC. Drawing the rest from reference TRBV5-6 and TRBJ2-7, the complete variable domain is DAGVTQSPTHLIKTRGQQVTLRCSPKSGHDTVSWYQQALGQGPQFIFQYYEEEERQRGNFPDRFSGHQFPNYSSELNVNALLLGDSALYLCASSLGPGGEQYFGPGTRLTVT.

This clone was counted a single time. V gene TRBV18 combines with J gene TRBJ1-5; D call uncertain. CDR3 length equals 14 residues. From germline, CDR1 is KGHSH and CDR2 LQKENI. Trimming took off 1 base at V and 2 bases at J, with 6 bases between the two ends. CDR3 protein: CASSPLGGNQPQHF. For the CDR3, the DNA is TGTGCCAGCTCACCACTGGGAGGCAATCAGCCCCAGCATTTT.

The gene calls are TRBV10-2 and TRBJ1-1; TRBD1 matches at 9 bases. Germline-derived CDR1 and CDR2 are WSHSY and SAAADI. The CDR3 spans 14 residues. Unmatched junction bases numbered 6, after V lost 5 bases and J lost 5 bases. CDR3 in DNA: TGCGCCAGCAGTACAGGGGGCAGTTTAACTGAAGCTTTCTTT. Amino acid sequence: CASSTGGSLTEAFF.

The chain uses TRBV3-1 (or the pseudogene TRBV3-2) and TRBJ2-7; 8 bases line up with TRBD1. Germline CDR1 is LGHDT and CDR2 is YNNKEL (reference sequence). The CDR3 has 15 amino acids. The junction had 18 bases not matched to a gene; V was cut back by 4 bases and J by 13 bases. CDR3 sequence (DNA): TGTGCCAGCAGCCCAAAAATTCAGGGGGCAGGAGGTTATTACTTC. It yields the protein CASSPKIQGAGGYYF.